The clone carrying this T cell receptor (beta chain) was observed at least ten times. Its antigen is unidentified. This entry is derived from a study of neurological immune-mediated disorders. V lost 4 bases to trimming and J lost 4 bases; unmatched junction nucleotides: 8. The CDR3 extends over 15 amino acids. Per the germline V gene, CDR1 is SGHRS and CDR2 is YFSETQ. With 10-nucleotide random UMIs, 5'RACE was used to make the cDNA. MiXCR was run by TCRdb on the 5' RACE reads, yielding one entry per CDR3 protein. The table records 25,000 to 35,000 distinct CDR3 sequences, approximately 4% of them present only once. Healthy control participants comprised blood bank volunteers in Maryland, USA. Fewer than 1.2 million sorted CD4+ or CD8+ T cells made each library. Whole-study results and caveats: Private repertoires in all groups were suggested, as expanded clones shared no CDR3 amino acid sequences across subjects.

The source is a woman aged 40 to 49 in good health. The source material was CD4+ T cells from blood. V usage is TRBV5-1 and J usage is TRBJ2-1; 7 bases match TRBD2. The CDR3 region is CASSTATSNYNEQFF. CDR3 coding DNA: TGCGCCAGCAGCACGGCGACTAGCAATTACAATGAGCAGTTCTTC.